This T cell receptor (beta chain) was found in a study of blood T cell repertoires in COVID-19. Study summary: The United States, Italy and Spain supplied acute and convalescent COVID-19 samples. Nucleic acid was either cDNA or gDNA, and it came from T cells, B-cell-depleted T cells, or PBMCs.

Assay used: immunoSEQ multiplex PCR; TCRdb lists only in-frame clones, some missing. The sample includes around 100,000 clones, approximately 90% of them seen just once. The germline gives CDR1 MGHRA, CDR2 YSYEKL. Trimming pared 0 bases from V and 5 bases from J, leaving 13 bases between. The CDR3 has 15 residues. The TCR comes from a human donor in a cohort sampled during active COVID-19. Source material: peripheral blood. The chain links TRBV4-1 to TRBJ2-5; tentatively, D is TRBD2 (5 bases). Written as DNA, the CDR3 is TGCGCCAGCAGCCAAGATCCGGCTAGCTGGGAGACCCAGTACTTC. It yields the protein CASSQDPASWETQYF.